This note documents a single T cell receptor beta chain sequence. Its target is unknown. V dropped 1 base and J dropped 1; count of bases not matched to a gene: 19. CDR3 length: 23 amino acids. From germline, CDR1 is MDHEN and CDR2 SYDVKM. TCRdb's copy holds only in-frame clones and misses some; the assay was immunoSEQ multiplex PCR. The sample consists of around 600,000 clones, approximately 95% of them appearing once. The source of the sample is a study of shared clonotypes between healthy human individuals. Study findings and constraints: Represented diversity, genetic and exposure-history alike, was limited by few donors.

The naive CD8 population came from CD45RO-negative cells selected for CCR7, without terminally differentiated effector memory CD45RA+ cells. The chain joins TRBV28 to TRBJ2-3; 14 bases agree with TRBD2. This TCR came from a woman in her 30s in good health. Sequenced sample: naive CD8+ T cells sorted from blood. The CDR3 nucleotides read TGTGCCAGCAGTTTATTGTACGGTTCGACTAGCGGGAGGGGCGGTCGGGGCACAGATACGCAGTATTTT. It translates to CASSLLYGSTSGRGGRGTDTQYF.